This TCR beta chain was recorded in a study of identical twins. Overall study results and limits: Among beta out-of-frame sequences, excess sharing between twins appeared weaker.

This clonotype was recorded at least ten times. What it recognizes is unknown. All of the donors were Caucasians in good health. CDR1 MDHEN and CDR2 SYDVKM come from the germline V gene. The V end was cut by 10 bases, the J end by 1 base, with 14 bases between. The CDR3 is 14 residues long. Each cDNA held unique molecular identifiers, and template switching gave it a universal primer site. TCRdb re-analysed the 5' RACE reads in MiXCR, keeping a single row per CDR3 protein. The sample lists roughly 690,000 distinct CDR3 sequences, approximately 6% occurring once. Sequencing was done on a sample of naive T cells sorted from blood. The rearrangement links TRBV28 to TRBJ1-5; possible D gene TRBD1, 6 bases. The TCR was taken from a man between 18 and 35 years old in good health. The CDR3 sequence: CATHLGGSNQPQHF. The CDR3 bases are TGTGCCACACACTTGGGGGGCAGCAATCAGCCCCAGCATTTT.